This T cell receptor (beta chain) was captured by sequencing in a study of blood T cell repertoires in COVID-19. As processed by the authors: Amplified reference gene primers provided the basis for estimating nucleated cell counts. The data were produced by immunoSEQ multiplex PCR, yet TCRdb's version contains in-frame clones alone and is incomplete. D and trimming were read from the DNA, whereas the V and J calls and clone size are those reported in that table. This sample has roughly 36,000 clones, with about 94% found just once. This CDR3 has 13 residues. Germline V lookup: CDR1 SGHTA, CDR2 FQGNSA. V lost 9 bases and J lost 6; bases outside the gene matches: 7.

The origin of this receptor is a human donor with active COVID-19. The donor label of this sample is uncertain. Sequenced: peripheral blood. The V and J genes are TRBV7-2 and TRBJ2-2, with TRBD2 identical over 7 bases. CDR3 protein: CASTRLAPGELFF. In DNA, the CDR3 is TGTGCCAGTACCCGACTAGCCCCCGGGGAGCTGTTTTTT. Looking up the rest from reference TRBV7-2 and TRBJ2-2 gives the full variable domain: GAGVSQSPSNKVTEKGKDVELRCDPISGHTALYWYRQSLGQGLEFLIYFQGNSAPDKSGLPSDRFSAERTGGSVSTLTIQRTQQEDSAVYLCASTRLAPGELFFGEGSRLTVL.